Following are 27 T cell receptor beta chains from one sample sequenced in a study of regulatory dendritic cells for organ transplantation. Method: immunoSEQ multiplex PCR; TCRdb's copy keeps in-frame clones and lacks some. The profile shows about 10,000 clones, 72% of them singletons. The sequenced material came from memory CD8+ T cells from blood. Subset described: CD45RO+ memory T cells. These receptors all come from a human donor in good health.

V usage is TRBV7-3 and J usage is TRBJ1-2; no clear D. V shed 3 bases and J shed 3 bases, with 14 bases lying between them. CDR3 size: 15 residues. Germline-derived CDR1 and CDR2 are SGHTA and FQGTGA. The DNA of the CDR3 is TGTGCCAGCAGCTTGGAGGGCGGATCCGACTATGGCTACACCTTC. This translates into CASSLEGGSDYGYTF.

The CDR3 DNA is TGTGCCTGGAGTGTGCTCCAGAACACTGAAGCTTTCTTT. This sequence encodes CAWSVLQNTEAFF. This chain links TRBV30 with TRBJ1-1; D ambiguous. V dropped 0 bases and J dropped 1 base, with 6 bases sitting between them. Germline V lookup: CDR1 GTSNPN, CDR2 SVGIG (reference sequence). The CDR3 length is 13 residues.

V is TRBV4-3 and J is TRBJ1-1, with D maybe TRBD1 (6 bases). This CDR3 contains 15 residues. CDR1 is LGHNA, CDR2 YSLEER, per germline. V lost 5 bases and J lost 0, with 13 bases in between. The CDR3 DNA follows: TGCGCCAGCAGCAGGACGGACAGATTGAACACTGAAGCTTTCTTT. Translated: CASSRTDRLNTEAFF.

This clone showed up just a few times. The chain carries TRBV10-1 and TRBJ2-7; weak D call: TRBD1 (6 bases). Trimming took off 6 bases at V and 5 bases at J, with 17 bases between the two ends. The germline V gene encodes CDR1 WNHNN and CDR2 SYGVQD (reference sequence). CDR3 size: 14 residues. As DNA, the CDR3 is TGCGCCAGCAGAGCCCGGGGCAGGGGTCACGAGCAGTACTTC. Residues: CASRARGRGHEQYF.

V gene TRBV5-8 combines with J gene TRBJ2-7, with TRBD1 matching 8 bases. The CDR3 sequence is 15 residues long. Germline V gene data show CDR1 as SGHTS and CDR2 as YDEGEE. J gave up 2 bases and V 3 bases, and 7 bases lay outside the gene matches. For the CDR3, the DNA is TGTGCCAGCAGCTACGGGACAGGAGAACCCTACGAGCAGTACTTC. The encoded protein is CASSYGTGEPYEQYF.

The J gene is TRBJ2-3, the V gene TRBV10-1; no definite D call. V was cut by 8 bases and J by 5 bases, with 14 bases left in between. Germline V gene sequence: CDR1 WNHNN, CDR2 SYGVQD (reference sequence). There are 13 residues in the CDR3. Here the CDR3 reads CASSPSDRDTQYF. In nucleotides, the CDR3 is TGCGCCAGCTCACCCTCAGATCGAGATACGCAGTATTTT.

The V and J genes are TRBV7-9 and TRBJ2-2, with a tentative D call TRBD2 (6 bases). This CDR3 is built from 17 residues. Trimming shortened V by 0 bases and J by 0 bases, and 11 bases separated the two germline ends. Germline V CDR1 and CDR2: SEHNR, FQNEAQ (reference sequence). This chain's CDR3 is CASSLAGTSSNTGELFF. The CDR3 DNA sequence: TGTGCCAGCAGCTTAGCGGGGACTTCCTCGAACACCGGGGAGCTGTTTTTT.

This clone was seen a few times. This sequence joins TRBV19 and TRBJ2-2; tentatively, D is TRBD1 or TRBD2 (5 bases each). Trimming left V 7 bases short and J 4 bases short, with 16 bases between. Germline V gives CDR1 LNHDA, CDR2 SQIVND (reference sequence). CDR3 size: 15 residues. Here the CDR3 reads CASNPLTGPTGELFF. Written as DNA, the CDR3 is TGTGCCAGTAACCCTCTAACGGGACCCACCGGGGAGCTGTTTTTT.

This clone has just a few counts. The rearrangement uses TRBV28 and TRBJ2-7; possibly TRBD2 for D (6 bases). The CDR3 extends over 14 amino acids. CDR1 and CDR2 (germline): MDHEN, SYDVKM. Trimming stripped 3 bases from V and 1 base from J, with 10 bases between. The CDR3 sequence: CASSFRGISYEQYF. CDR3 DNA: TGTGCCAGCAGTTTTCGCGGGATTTCCTACGAGCAGTACTTC.

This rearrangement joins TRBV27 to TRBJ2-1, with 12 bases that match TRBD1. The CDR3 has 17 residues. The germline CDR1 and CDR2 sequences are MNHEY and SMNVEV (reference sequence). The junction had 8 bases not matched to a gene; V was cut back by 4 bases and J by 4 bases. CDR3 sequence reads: CASSYLWGQGAYNEQFF. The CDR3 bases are TGTGCCAGCAGTTATTTATGGGGACAGGGGGCTTACAATGAGCAGTTCTTC.

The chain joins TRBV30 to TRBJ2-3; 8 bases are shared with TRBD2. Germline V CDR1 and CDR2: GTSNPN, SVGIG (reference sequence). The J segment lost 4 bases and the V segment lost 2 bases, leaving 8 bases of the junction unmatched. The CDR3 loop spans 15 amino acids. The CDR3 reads CAWSRGSGVADTQYF. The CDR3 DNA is TGTGCCTGGAGTCGCGGTAGCGGGGTTGCAGATACGCAGTATTTT.

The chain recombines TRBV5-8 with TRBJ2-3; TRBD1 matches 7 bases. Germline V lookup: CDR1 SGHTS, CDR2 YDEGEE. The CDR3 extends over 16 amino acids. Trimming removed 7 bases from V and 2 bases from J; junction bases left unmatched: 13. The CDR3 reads CASRSGTGELTDTQYF. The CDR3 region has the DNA TGTGCCAGCCGCTCGGGAACAGGGGAACTCACAGATACGCAGTATTTT.

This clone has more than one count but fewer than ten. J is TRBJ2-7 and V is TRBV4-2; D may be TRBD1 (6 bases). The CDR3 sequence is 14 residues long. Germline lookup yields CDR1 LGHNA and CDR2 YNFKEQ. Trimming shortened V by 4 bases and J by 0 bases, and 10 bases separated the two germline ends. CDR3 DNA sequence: TGTGCCAGCAGCCGTCAGGGGACCTCCTACGAGCAGTACTTC. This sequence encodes CASSRQGTSYEQYF.

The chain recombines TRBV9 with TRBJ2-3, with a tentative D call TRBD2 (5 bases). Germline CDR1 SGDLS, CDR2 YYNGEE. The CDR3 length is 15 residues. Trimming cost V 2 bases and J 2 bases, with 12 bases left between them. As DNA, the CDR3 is TGTGCCAGCAGCGTTAGAGGGCTACTCACAGATACGCAGTATTTT. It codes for CASSVRGLLTDTQYF.

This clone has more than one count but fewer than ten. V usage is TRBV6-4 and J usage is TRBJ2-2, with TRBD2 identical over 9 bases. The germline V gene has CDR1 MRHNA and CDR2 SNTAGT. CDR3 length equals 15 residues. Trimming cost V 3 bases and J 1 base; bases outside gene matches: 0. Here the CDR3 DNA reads TGTGCCAGCAGTGAGACTAGCGGGAACACCGGGGAGCTGTTTTTT. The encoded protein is CASSETSGNTGELFF.

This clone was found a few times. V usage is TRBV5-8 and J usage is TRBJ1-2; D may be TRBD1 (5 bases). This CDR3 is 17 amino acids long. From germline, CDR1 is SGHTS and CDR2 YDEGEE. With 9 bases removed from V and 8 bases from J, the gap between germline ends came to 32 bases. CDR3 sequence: CANPLGASGAGVDGYTF. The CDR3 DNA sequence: TGTGCCAACCCACTTGGCGCAAGTGGGGCAGGAGTCGACGGCTACACCTTC.

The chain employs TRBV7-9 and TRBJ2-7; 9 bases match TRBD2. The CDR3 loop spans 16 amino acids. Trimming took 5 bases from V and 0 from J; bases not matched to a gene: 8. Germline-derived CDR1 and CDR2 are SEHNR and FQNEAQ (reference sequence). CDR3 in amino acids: CASSGSGGRSSYEQYF. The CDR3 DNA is TGTGCCAGCAGCGGTAGCGGGGGAAGGAGCTCCTACGAGCAGTACTTC.

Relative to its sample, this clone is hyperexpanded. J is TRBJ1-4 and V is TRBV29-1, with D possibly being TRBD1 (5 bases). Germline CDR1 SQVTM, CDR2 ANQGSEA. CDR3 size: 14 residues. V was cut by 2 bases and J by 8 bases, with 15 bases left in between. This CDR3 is CSVEIGGSLEKLFF. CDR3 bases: TGCAGCGTTGAAATCGGGGGGTCGTTGGAAAAACTGTTTTTT.

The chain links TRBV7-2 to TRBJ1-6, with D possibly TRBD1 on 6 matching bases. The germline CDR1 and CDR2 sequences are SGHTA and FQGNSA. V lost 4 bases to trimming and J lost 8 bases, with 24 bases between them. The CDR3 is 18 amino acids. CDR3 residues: CASSSSPGNRATDSPLHF. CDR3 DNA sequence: TGTGCCAGCAGCTCGAGCCCCGGCAACAGGGCGACGGATTCACCCCTCCACTTT.

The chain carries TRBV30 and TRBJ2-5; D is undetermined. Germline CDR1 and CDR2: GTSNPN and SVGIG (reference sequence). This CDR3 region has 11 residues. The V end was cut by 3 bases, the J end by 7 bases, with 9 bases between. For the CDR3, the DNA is TGTGCCTGGAGCCGGCCGGGGACCCAGTACTTC. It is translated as CAWSRPGTQYF.

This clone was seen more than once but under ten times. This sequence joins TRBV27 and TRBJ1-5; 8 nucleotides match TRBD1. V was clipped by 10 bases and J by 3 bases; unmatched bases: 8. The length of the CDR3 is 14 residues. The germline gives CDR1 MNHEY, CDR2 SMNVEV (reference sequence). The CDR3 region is CATSQGADNQPQHF. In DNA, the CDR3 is TGTGCCACCTCGCAGGGGGCGGACAATCAGCCCCAGCATTTT.

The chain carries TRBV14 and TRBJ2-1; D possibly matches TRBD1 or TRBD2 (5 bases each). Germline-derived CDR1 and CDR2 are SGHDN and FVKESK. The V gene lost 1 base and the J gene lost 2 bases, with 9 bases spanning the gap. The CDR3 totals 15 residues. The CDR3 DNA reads TGTGCCAGCAGCCAAGGGGACGGAGCCTACAATGAGCAGTTCTTC. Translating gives CASSQGDGAYNEQFF.

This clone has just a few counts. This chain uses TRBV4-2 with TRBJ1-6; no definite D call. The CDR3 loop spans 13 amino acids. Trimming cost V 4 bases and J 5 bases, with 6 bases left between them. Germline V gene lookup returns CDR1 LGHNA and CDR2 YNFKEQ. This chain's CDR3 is CASSPGDNSPLHF. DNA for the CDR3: TGTGCCAGCAGCCCCGGGGATAATTCACCCCTCCACTTT.

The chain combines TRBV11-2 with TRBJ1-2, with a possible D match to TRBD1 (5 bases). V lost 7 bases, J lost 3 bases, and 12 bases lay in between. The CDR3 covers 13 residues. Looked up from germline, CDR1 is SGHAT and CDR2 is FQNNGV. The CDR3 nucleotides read TGTGCCAGCACCCCTGGGGGAGACTATGGCTACACCTTC. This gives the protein CASTPGGDYGYTF.

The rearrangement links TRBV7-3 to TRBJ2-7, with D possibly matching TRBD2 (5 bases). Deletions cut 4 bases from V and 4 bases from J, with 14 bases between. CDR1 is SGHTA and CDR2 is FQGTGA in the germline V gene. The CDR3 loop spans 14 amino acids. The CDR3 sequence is CASSSAGGLYEQYF. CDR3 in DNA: TGTGCCAGCAGCTCAGCAGGAGGTCTTTACGAGCAGTACTTC.

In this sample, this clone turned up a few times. CDR3 residues: CASSDSGTSEADTQYF. CDR3 coding DNA: TGTGCCAGCAGTGACTCGGGGACTAGCGAAGCAGATACGCAGTATTTT. The chain couples TRBV6-4 to TRBJ2-3, with TRBD2 matching over 10 bases. Looked up from germline, CDR1 is MRHNA and CDR2 is SNTAGT. J was trimmed by 4 bases and V by 0 bases; bases with no gene match: 4. The CDR3 spans 16 residues.

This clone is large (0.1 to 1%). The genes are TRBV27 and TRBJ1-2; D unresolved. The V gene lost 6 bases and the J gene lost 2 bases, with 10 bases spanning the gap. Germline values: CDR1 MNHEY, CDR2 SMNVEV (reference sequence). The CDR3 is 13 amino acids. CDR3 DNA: TGTGCCAGCAGGTCAACAGAAAACTATGGCTACACCTTC. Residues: CASRSTENYGYTF.